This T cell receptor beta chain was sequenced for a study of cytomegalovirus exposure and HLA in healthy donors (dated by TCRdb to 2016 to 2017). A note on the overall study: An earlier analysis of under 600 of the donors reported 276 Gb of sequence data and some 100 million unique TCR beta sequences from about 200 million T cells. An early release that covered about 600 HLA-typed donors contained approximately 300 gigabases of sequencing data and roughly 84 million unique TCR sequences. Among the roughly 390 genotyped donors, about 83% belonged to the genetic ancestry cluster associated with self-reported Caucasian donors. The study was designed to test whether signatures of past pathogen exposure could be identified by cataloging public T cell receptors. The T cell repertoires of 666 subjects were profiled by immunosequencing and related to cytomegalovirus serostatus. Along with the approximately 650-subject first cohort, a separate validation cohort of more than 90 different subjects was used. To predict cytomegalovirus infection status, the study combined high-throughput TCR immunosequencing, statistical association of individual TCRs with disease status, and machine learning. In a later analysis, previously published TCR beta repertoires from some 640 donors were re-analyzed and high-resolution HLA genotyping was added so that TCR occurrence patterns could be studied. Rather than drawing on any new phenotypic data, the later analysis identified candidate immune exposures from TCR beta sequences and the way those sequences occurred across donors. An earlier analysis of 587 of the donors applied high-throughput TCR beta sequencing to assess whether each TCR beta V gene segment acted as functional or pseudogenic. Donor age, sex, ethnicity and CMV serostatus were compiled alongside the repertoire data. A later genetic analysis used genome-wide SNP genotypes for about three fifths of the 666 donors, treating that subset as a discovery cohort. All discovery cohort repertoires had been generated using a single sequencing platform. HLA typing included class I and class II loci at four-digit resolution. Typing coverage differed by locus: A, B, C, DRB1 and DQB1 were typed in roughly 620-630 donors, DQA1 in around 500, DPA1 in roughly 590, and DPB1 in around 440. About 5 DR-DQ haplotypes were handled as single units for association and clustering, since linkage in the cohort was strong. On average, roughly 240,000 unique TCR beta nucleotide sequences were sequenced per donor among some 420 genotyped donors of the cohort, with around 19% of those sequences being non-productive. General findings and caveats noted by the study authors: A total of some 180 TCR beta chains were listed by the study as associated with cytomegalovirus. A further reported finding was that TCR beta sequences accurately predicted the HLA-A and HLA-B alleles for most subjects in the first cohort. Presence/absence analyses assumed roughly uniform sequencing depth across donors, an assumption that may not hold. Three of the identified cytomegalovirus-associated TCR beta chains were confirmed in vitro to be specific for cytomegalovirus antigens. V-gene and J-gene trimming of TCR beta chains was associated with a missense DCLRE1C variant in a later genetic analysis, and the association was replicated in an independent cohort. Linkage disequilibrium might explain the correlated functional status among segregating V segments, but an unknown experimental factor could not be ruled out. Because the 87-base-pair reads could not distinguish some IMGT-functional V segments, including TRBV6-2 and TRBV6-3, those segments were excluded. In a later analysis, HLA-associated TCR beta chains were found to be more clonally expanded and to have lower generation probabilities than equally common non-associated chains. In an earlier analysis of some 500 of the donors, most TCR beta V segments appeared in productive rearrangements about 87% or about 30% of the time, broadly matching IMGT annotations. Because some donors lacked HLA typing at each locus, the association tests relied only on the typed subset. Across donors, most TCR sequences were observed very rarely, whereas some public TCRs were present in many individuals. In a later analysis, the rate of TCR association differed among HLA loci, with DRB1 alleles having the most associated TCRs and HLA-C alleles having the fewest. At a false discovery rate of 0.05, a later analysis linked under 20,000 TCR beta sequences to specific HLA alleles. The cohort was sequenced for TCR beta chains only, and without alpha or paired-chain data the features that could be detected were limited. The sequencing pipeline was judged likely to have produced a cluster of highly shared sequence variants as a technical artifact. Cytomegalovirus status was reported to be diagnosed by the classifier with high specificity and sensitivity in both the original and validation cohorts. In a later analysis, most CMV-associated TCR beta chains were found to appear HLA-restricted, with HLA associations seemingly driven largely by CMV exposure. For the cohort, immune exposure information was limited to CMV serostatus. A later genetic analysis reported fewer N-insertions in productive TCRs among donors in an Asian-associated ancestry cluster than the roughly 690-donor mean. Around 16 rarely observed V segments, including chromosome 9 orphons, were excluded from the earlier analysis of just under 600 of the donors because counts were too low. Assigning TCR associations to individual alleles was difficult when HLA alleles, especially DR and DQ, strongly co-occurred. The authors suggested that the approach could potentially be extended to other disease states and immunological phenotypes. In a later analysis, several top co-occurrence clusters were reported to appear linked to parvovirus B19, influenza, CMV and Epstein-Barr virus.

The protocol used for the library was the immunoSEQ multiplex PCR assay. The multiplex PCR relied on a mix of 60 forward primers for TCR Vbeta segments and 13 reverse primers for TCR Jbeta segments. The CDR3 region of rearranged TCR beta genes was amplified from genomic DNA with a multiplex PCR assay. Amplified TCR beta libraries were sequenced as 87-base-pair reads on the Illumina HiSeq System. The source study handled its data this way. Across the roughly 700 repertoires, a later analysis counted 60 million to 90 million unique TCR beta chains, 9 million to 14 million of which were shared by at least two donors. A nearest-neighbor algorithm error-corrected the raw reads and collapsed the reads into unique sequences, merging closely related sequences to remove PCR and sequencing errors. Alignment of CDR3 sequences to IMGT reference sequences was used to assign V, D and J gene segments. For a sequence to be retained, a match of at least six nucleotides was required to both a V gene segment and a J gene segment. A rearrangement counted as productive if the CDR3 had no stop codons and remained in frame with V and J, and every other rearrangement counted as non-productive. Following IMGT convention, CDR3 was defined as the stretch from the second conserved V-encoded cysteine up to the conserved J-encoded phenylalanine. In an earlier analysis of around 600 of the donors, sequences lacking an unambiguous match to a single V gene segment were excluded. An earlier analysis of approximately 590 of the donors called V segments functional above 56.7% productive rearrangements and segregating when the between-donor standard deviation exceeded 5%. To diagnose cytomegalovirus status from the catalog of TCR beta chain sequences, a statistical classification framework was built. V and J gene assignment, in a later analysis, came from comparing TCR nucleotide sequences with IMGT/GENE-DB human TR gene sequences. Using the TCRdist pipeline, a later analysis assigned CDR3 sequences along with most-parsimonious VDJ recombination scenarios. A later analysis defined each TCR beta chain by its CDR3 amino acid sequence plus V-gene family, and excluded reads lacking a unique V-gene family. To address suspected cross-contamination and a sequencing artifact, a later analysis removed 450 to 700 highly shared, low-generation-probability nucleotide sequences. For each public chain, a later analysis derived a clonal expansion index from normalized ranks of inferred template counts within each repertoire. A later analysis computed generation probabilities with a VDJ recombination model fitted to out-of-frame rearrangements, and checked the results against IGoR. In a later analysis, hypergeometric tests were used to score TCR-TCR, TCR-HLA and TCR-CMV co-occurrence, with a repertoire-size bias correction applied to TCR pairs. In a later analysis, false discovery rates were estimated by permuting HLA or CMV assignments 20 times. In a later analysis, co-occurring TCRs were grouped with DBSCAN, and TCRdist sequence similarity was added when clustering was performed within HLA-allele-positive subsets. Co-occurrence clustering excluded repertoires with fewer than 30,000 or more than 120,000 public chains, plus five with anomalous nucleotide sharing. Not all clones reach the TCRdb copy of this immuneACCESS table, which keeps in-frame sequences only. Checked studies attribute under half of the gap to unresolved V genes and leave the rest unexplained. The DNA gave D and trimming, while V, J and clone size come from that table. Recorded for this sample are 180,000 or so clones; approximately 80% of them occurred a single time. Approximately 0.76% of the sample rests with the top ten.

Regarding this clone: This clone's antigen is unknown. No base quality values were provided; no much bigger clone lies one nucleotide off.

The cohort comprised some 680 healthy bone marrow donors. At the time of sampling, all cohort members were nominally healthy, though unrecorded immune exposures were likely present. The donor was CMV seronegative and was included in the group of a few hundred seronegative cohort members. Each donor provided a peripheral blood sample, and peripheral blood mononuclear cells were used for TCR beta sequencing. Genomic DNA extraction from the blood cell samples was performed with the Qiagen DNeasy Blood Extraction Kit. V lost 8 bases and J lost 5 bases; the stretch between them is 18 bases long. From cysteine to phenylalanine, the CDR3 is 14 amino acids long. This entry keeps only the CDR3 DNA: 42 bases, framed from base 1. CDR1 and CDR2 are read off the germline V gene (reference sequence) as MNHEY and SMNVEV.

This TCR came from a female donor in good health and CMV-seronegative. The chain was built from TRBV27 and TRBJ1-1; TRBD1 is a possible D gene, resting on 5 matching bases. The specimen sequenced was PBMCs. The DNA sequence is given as TGTGCCAGCGCCCCTGGGGGGTTGAGGACTGAAGCTTTCTTT. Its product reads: CASAPGGLRTEAFF.